This is a list of T cell receptor beta chains from one sample in a study of T cells in Graves' hyperthyroidism and ophthalmopathy. One entry per CDR3 protein results from TCRdb running MiXCR on the multiplex PCR reads. The sample carries around 720,000 distinct CDR3 sequences, roughly 32% recorded once. Sequenced: blood. All receptors derive from a woman aged 40 to 50 with Graves' hyperthyroidism. The CDR3 runs from the conserved cysteine through the conserved F or W. D genes are given only for firm matches. Expanded clones get a size class; other rows say once, few or many, or leave the size out.

TRBJ2-5 | TRBV7-2 | once | . | TGCGCCAGCAGCCAAGACTGGGAATTCGACCAAGAGACCCAGTACTTC | CASSQDWEFDQETQYF
TRBJ2-3 | TRBV7-2 | . | . | TGTGCCAGCAAGTCAGAACTCCGGGAGAACACAGATACGCAGTATTTT | CASKSELRENTDTQYF
TRBJ2-7 | TRBV20-1 | . | . | TGCAGTGCCAGGGGCGTGAGGGCCTACGAGCAGTACTTC | CSARGVRAYEQYF
TRBJ2-3 | TRBV7-2 | . | TRBD1 | TGTGCCAGCAGCCGACAGGGGATCACAGATACGCAGTATTTT | CASSRQGITDTQYF
TRBJ2-5 | TRBV7-8 | many | . | TGTGCCAGCAGCTCGCCTTTTAGCGGCAGGGAGACCCAGTACTTC | CASSSPFSGRETQYF
TRBJ1-4 | TRBV7-9 | . | . | TGTGCCAGCAGCTTCGGGGGGCGGACAACTAATGAAAAACTGTTTTTT | CASSFGGRTTNEKLFF
TRBJ1-4 | TRBV12-3/TRBV12-4 | . | . | TGTGCCAGCCCTCTGGGGGTACGGGAAAAACTGTTTTTT | CASPLGVREKLFF
TRBJ2-5 | TRBV20-1 | many | TRBD1 | TGCAGTGTTCGAGACAGGGATGGGGAGACCCAGTACTTC | CSVRDRDGETQYF
TRBJ2-2 | TRBV6-1 | . | . | TGTGCCAGCATCGGGGCCCTCACCGGGGAGCTGTTTTTT | CASIGALTGELFF
TRBJ1-2 | TRBV7-6 | few | . | TGTGCCAGCAGCCTCCGGGACGCGAGCAACTATGGCTACACCTTC | CASSLRDASNYGYTF
TRBJ2-5 | TRBV11-3 | few | . | TGTGCCAGCAGCTTAGTTGGGCGGTTTGAGACAGTTGGTGAGACCCAGTACTTC | CASSLVGRFETVGETQYF
TRBJ1-4 | TRBV5-1 | . | . | TGCGCCAGCAGCTTGTTTTCGGAGGGATTAAATGAAAAACTGTTTTTT | CASSLFSEGLNEKLFF
TRBJ1-5 | TRBV20-1 | many | TRBD1 | TGCAGTGCTACCCAGGGGGATCAGCCCCAGCATTTT | CSATQGDQPQHF
TRBJ2-7 | TRBV2 | many | TRBD2 | TGTGCCAGCGGCGGGACTAGCGCCTCCTACGAGCAGTACTTC | CASGGTSASYEQYF
TRBJ1-1 | TRBV3-1 | . | . | TGTGCCAGCAGCCAACTACAGGCTGAAGCTTTCTTT | CASSQLQAEAFF
TRBJ2-5 | TRBV12-3/TRBV12-4 | many | TRBD2 | TGTGCCAGCAGTGTGCGGCTAGCGGGAGCTCGGGAGACCCAGTACTTC | CASSVRLAGARETQYF
TRBJ2-7 | TRBV12-3/TRBV12-4 | once | TRBD2 | TGTGCCAGCAGTTTGGGACTAACCGCGAGGGAGCAGTACTTC | CASSLGLTAREQYF
TRBJ2-6 | TRBV20-1 | . | . | TGCAGCGTTGGGGCAGTGTGGGGGGCCAACGTCCTGACTTTC | CSVGAVWGANVLTF
TRBJ1-1 | TRBV7-8 | many | TRBD1 | TGTGCCAGCAGCACCCTGACAGGGGTCAACACTGAAGCTTTCTTT | CASSTLTGVNTEAFF
TRBJ1-2 | TRBV5-8 | many | TRBD1 | TGTGCCAGCAGCGGCTGGGACAGCCACACCTTC | CASSGWDSHTF
TRBJ2-5 | TRBV20-1 | few | . | TGCAGTGCTGGGGGCTTAACCCAGTACTTC | CSAGGLTQYF
TRBJ2-6 | TRBV10-3 | . | . | TGTGCCATCAGTGACGATCTAGCGGGGGCCAACGTCCTGACTTTC | CAISDDLAGANVLTF
TRBJ2-7 | TRBV30 | . | TRBD1 | TGTGCCTGGAGTCAACAGGGGTACGAGCAGTACTTC | CAWSQQGYEQYF
TRBJ1-1 | TRBV4-3 | . | TRBD1 | TGCGCCAGCAGCCAAGGGACAGGGAAAGCTGAAGCTTTCTTT | CASSQGTGKAEAFF
TRBJ1-6 | TRBV28 | . | TRBD1 | TGTGCCAGCAGTTTAACAGGGGTAGGATCACCCCTCCACTTT | CASSLTGVGSPLHF
TRBJ1-1 | TRBV7-9 | many | TRBD1 | TGTGCCAGCAGCCCCCAGGGGGCACCTGAAGCTTTCTTT | CASSPQGAPEAFF
TRBJ1-2 | TRBV29-1 | . | TRBD1 | TGCAGCGTTGACGAGGGAGGACAGGGGGACTATGGCTACACCTTC | CSVDEGGQGDYGYTF